This entry lists 19 T cell receptor beta chains sequenced from one sample in a study of shared clonotypes between healthy human individuals. Naive-designated CD8 cells lacked CD45RO, were positively enriched for CCR7, and omitted terminally differentiated effector memory CD45RA+ cells. Some clones are missing from TCRdb's copy, which holds only in-frame ones; the method was immunoSEQ multiplex PCR. This table has some 2,000,000 clones, about 95% appearing once. The material sequenced was naive CD8+ T cells sorted from blood. These receptors all stem from a man younger than 35 in good health.

The chain couples TRBV11-2 to TRBJ2-1; 7 bases are shared with TRBD2. The CDR3 covers 14 residues. Germline V gene sequence: CDR1 SGHAT, CDR2 FQNNGV. The J segment lost 8 bases and the V segment lost 2 bases, leaving 6 bases of the junction unmatched. CDR3 amino acids: CASSLSGGADEQFF. DNA of the CDR3: TGTGCCAGCAGCTTATCGGGGGGTGCGGATGAGCAGTTCTTC.

CDR3 sequence: CASSSGYRDINTDTQYF. CDR3 sequence (DNA): TGTGCCAGCAGTTCTGGCTACAGGGACATAAACACAGATACGCAGTATTTT. The chain recombines TRBV5-6 with TRBJ2-3, with D possibly TRBD1 on 6 matching bases. V shed 5 bases and J shed 2 bases, with 21 bases lying between them. Germline values: CDR1 SGHDT, CDR2 YYEEEE. The CDR3 covers 17 residues.

V gene TRBV6-1 combines with J gene TRBJ2-3; possible D gene TRBD1, 5 bases. Germline values: CDR1 MNHNS, CDR2 SASEGT. V lost 6 bases, J lost 0 bases, and 13 bases lay in between. CDR3 length equals 15 residues. The CDR3 DNA reads as TGTGCCAGCAGCACCAGGGAAGCTAGCACAGATACGCAGTATTTT. Its protein is CASSTREASTDTQYF.

This clone has only one observation. V and J are TRBV28 and TRBJ2-1, with 8 bases aligning to TRBD2. With V trimmed by 5 bases and J by 8 bases, 14 bases remained unmatched. Germline assignment: CDR1 MDHEN and CDR2 SYDVKM. The CDR3 loop spans 16 amino acids. The CDR3: CASSLGPGRGGDEQFF. The CDR3 nucleotides are TGTGCCAGCAGTCTGGGCCCTGGACGGGGGGGCGATGAGCAGTTCTTC.

This chain uses TRBV9 with TRBJ2-7; 10 nucleotides agree with TRBD1. Germline assignment: CDR1 SGDLS and CDR2 YYNGEE. The CDR3 totals 16 residues. V shed 3 bases and J 5 bases; nucleotides not matched to a gene: 11. CDR3 sequence (DNA): TGTGCCAGCAGCGCCCCCCGGGACAGGGGAGATGACGAGCAGTACTTC. This gives the protein CASSAPRDRGDDEQYF.

CDR3 sequence (DNA): TGCAGCGTAGACCGGGACGGGGCGTCTGAAGCTTTCTTT. Its translation is CSVDRDGASEAFF. This chain uses TRBV29-1 with TRBJ1-1, with D tentatively TRBD1 (5 bases). Germline assignment: CDR1 SQVTM and CDR2 ANQGSEA. The germline V and J ends were trimmed by 6 bases and 6 bases, with 17 bases remaining between them. This CDR3 contains 13 residues.

V gene TRBV9 combines with J gene TRBJ2-3; TRBD2 agrees at 13 bases. V was pared by 0 bases and J by 4 bases, with 17 bases of the junction left unmatched. The CDR3 sequence is 21 residues long. Germline CDR1 is SGDLS and CDR2 is YYNGEE. CDR3 DNA sequence: TGTGCCAGCAGCGTAGAGCTAGGGGCGACGAGGACTAGCGGGGGACCAGATACGCAGTATTTT. Protein product: CASSVELGATRTSGGPDTQYF.

CDR3 residues: CASSSQGVGYGYTF. CDR3 DNA: TGTGCCAGTAGTTCACAGGGGGTTGGATATGGCTACACCTTC. The chain recombines TRBV19 with TRBJ1-2; 8 bases are shared with TRBD1. The CDR3 has 14 residues. Germline V gives CDR1 LNHDA, CDR2 SQIVND (reference sequence). The V and J ends lost 5 bases and 5 bases, in that order; junction bases with no gene match: 7.

The chain has TRBV29-1 and TRBJ1-1, with D unresolved. The V end lost 6 bases, the J end lost 4 bases, and 12 bases lay between the germline ends. CDR1 and CDR2 (germline): SQVTM, ANQGSEA. This CDR3 region has 12 residues. The CDR3 loop is CSVVRGSTEAFF. The CDR3 nucleotides are TGCAGCGTCGTGCGGGGTAGCACTGAAGCTTTCTTT.

CDR3 nucleotides: TGTGCCAGCAGCTTTGGGGGGCTTGTCTATGGCTACACCTTC. Translation: CASSFGGLVYGYTF. V gene TRBV7-2 combines with J gene TRBJ1-2, with a tentative D call TRBD1 (6 bases). The CDR3 is 14 amino acids. Per germline, CDR1 SGHTA and CDR2 FQGNSA. V lost 3 bases to trimming and J lost 4 bases, with 12 bases between them.

The CDR3 loop is CASSESAYEQYF. The CDR3, as DNA: TGTGCCAGTTCCGAATCAGCCTACGAGCAGTACTTC. This chain joins TRBV5-4 and TRBJ2-7, with D hard to call. The ends were cut back, 8 bases at V and 2 bases at J, with 11 bases in the middle. The CDR3 is 12 amino acids. Germline-derived CDR1 and CDR2 are SGHNT and YYREEE (reference sequence). Complete variable domain (other parts from reference TRBV5-4 and TRBJ2-7): ETGVTQSPTHLIKTRGQQVTLRCSSQSGHNTVSWYQQALGQGPQFIFQYYREEENGRGNFPPRFSGLQFPNYSSELNVNALELDDSALYLCASSESAYEQYFGPGTRLTVT.

This clone showed up just once. The chain carries TRBV2 and TRBJ2-5, with D possibly matching TRBD2 (5 bases). Germline CDR1 SNHLY, CDR2 FYNNEI. This CDR3 is built from 15 residues. V lost 3 bases to trimming and J lost 4 bases, with 15 bases between them. This CDR3 is CASSERVPIRETQYF. The CDR3 nucleotides are TGTGCCAGCAGTGAGAGGGTACCGATTCGAGAGACCCAGTACTTC.

CDR3: CSVQTSGYEQYF. For the CDR3, the DNA is TGCAGCGTCCAGACTAGCGGCTACGAGCAGTACTTC. V and J are TRBV29-1 and TRBJ2-7; 9 bases match TRBD2. The germline V gene encodes CDR1 SQVTM and CDR2 ANQGSEA. The CDR3 length is 12 residues. V trimming: 6 bases; J trimming: 3 bases; junction bases outside the gene matches: 3.

V and J are TRBV30 and TRBJ2-7, with 7 bases matching TRBD1. The germline CDR1 and CDR2 sequences are GTSNPN and SVGIG (reference sequence). The CDR3 loop spans 14 amino acids. The J segment lost 2 bases and the V segment lost 0 bases, leaving 4 bases of the junction unmatched. The CDR3 sequence is CAWSVTGETYEQYF. The CDR3 nucleotides read TGTGCCTGGAGTGTAACAGGGGAGACCTACGAGCAGTACTTC.

CDR3 sequence: CASSVEGSPYEQYF. The CDR3 region has the DNA TGTGCCAGCAGCGTTGAGGGTTCGCCCTACGAGCAGTACTTC. The chain carries TRBV9 and TRBJ2-7; D might be TRBD2 (5 bases). Germline V CDR1 and CDR2: SGDLS, YYNGEE. The CDR3 has 14 residues. Trimming cost V 2 bases and J 2 bases, with 11 bases left between them.

The V gene is TRBV9, the J gene TRBJ2-1; 8 bases fit TRBD2. With V trimmed by 0 bases and J by 10 bases, 18 bases remained unmatched. The CDR3 runs to 18 residues. The germline gives CDR1 SGDLS, CDR2 YYNGEE. The CDR3 protein is CASSVGVVGAGVGEEQFF. CDR3 nucleotides: TGTGCCAGCAGCGTAGGGGTAGTCGGAGCGGGAGTGGGGGAGGAGCAGTTCTTC.

CDR3 DNA sequence: TGTGCCAGCAGTCAGACCGGGACAGGGGAGGGCTACACCTTC. Translating gives CASSQTGTGEGYTF. This chain links TRBV6-5 with TRBJ1-2; 10 bases map to TRBD1. CDR1 is MNHEY, CDR2 SVGAGI, per germline. This CDR3 region has 14 residues. J was trimmed by 8 bases and V by 5 bases; bases with no gene match: 8.

V is TRBV9 and J is TRBJ1-1; maybe TRBD1 (5 bases). This CDR3 is built from 15 residues. The germline V and J ends were trimmed by 4 bases and 1 base, with 14 bases remaining between them. Germline assignment: CDR1 SGDLS and CDR2 YYNGEE. This CDR3 is CASSYLRGQNTEAFF. The CDR3 DNA is TGTGCCAGCAGCTATCTGAGGGGCCAGAACACTGAAGCTTTCTTT.

The J gene is TRBJ2-3, the V gene TRBV11-3; D remains unclear. CDR3 size: 13 residues. Germline CDR1 is SGHNT and CDR2 is YENEEA. Trimming stripped 4 bases from V and 7 bases from J, with 12 bases between. The CDR3 loop reads CASSSTVLNTQYF. The DNA for the CDR3 is TGTGCCAGCAGCTCTACAGTTTTGAATACGCAGTATTTT.